This is a list of T cell receptor beta chains from one sample in a study of Tregs in tolerant kidney transplant recipients. TCRdb's table, derived via immunoSEQ multiplex PCR, lists solely in-frame clones and lacks some. The table includes 75,000 to 85,000 clones, approximately 90% detected once. The sequenced sample was Tregs from blood, obtained before the transplant. The receptors were sampled from a human donor who received a combined kidney and bone marrow transplant. CDR3s leave out the opening cysteine and the closing phenylalanine or tryptophan.

>TRBV9
ASRDPFLGVAPSGANVLT
>TRBV6-5
ASSYKGQGLG
>TRBV11-2
ASSPPPRYNEQF
>TRBV7-9
ASSSGQGLAGELF
>TRBV5-4
ASSLRESSYEQY
>TRBV9
ASSLGEATGELF
>TRBV5-1
ASSLGLGSPNYGYT
>TRBV19
ASSPRTSGSYNEQF
>TRBV28
ASRSLTSGTREQY
>TRBV28
ASTPGGTVYGYT
>TRBV7-2
ASSPLGPTSTEAF
>TRBV6-5
ASSSLGTEAF
>TRBV5-4
ASSLDAVPLYEQY
>TRBV5-1
ASSLEGGFTEAF
>TRBV5-6
ASSLDGTDYYGYT
>TRBV5-1
ASSSGPSQNTEAF
>TRBV7-9
ASSERGRGEKLF
>TRBV5-4
ASSELVTTTGELF
>TRBV27
ASSSQGALYGYT
>TRBV7-9
ASSPSGGEQY
>TRBV9
ASSVAGTEIYEQY
>TRBV19
ASRPAGGRGNSGLGNEKLF
>TRBV9
ASSAGTTPLNEQF
>TRBV18
ASSPLGGRGNTEAF
>TRBV5-8
ASIGGLSYEQY
>TRBV12-2
ASRFRQGPNTEAF